The clone carrying this T cell receptor beta chain showed up many times. Its antigen remains unidentified. These data belong to a study of metastatic and nonmetastatic thyroid tumors. The V gene's germline CDR1 is SGHTA and CDR2 FQGTGA. The CDR3 length is 15 residues. Deletions cut 6 bases from V and 1 base from J, with 13 bases between. In the original analysis: The authors used CDR3 differences across clinicopathological groups to build a distant-metastasis classifier for papillary thyroid cancer. Via MiXCR, TCRdb re-called the PCR reads. The V and J calls and clone size are TCRdb's, not the authors'. The table records some 40,000 clones, 13% of them present only once. No patient received treatment before thyroid surgery. Findings and caveats of the study: Malignant tumors reportedly showed significantly higher TCR beta diversity than benign nodules in both blood and tumor.

The chain employs TRBV7-3 and TRBJ2-1; D possibly corresponds to TRBD2 (6 bases). This sequence was found in a female donor with papillary thyroid cancer or a benign thyroid nodule (not recorded which). Some clones in this sample may be carry-over from other donors' samples. Material: blood. CDR3 in DNA: TGTGCCAGCAGTCTTAGCGGTCCGTCCTACAATGAGCAGTTCTTC. It is translated as CASSLSGPSYNEQFF.